This T cell receptor (beta chain) was sequenced during a study of identical twins. This CDR3 has 11 amino acids. From germline, CDR1 is DFQATT and CDR2 SNEGSKA (reference sequence). The V and J ends lost 5 bases and 8 bases respectively, with 10 bases between them. Each CDR3 protein is one row after TCRdb ran MiXCR on the 5' RACE reads. The sample has 430,000 or so distinct CDR3 sequences; less than 25% are singletons. This same sample was also part of a study on T cells expressing NK-cell markers.

The V and J genes are TRBV20-1 and TRBJ2-1; unclear D gene. The receptor was isolated from a young woman in good health. Sequencing was done on a sample of CD4+ T cells sorted from blood. The CDR3 spells CSALDFDEQFF. CDR3 DNA: TGCAGTGCTCTTGACTTCGATGAGCAGTTCTTC.